This record concerns one TCR beta chain sequence. This clone's antigen is unknown. No per-base quality is available; no much larger clone lies one base away. This record comes from a study of shared clonotypes between healthy human individuals (dated by TCRdb to between 2020 and 2021). For context, the study as a whole: A few men and a couple of women, aged 18 to 49 years, made up the cohort. Per donor, three plates each were used for CD4 naive and CD4 memory, two for CD8 naive, and one for CD8 memory. The study deeply sequenced blood TCR repertoires of several healthy adults to estimate repertoire size and the extent of clonotype sharing between individuals. Different laboratories and diverse techniques were used to prepare libraries and sequence TCR repertoires, to increase sequencing depth and limit assay-specific biases. Leukapheresis yielded between about 0.85 and 9 billion PBMCs per donor.

Beyond this particular receptor, the publication reports: When a few donors were compared, the shared fraction of clonotypes was approximately 5% for naive CD4, around 3.5% for naive CD8, 2.3% for memory CD4, and 0.4% for memory CD8. Estimated clonotype richness was generally larger for naive than for memory subsets. Sampling was limited to blood, and TCR repertoires in tissue likely differ from TCR repertoires in blood. The genetic and exposure-history diversity represented was limited by the small number of donors. Even with the large sequencing depth, rarefaction of the sorted-subset datasets indicated that sequencing was incomplete. Based on pairwise subsampling, the degree of clonotype sharing among donors was expected to be affected by sequencing depth. Compared with non-shared clonotypes, the clonotypes found in all four sorted-subset donors had higher generation probabilities.

The donors were healthy, HIV-negative adults with no recently reported acute infections or vaccinations. Only Caucasian adults living in Nashville, Tennessee, USA were represented among the donors. CD4+ T cells were enriched by magnetic negative selection; naive cells were then positively selected on CD45RA, and the negative fraction formed the memory subset. After blood collection by leukapheresis, PBMCs were isolated using Ficoll-Histopaque density gradient centrifugation and then cryopreserved in the vapor phase of liquid nitrogen. Analytical flow cytometry was used to check the purity and quantity of each magnetically sorted T cell population. Each sorted fraction had its genomic DNA isolated and then quantified by UV absorbance on a Nanodrop 2000c. TCR CDR3 regions were amplified from genomic DNA by multiplex PCR using the deep immunoSEQ assay. Genomic DNA extracted from each cell subset was distributed evenly over all wells of several immunoSEQ 96-well plates, and each plate served as one replicate. Each replicate PCR for sorted subsets received approximately 220 ng genomic DNA, equal to roughly 29,000 T cell genomes. The purified libraries were quantified using a Qubit 3.0 fluorometer, sized with a Bioanalyzer 2100, and then quantified again using the KAPA Library Quantification kit. Each immunoSEQ 96-well plate was sequenced on its own single-read 150-cycle Illumina NextSeq 550 flow cell. In the paper's pipeline: The immunoSEQ output contained only junctional sequences without quality scores, so filtering could not match that applied to full-length reads. Sequences were annotated with PyIR, a Python wrapper for IgBLAST v1.9, using IMGT germline references to assign V/J genes and CDR3. Reads with weak V/J assignments (E-value above 1e-6), missing CDR3, stop codons, out-of-frame junctions, or ambiguous translated residues were removed. V3J clonotypes were defined as sequences sharing the same inferred V gene, J gene, and CDR3 amino acid sequence. The percentage overlap between two repertoires was calculated by dividing the number of shared unique clonotypes by the size of the smaller repertoire. Three approaches were used to assess repertoire richness: RTK rarefaction, the Chao1 estimator, and Recon v2.1 estimates of unobserved clonotypes. OLGA was used to compute generation probabilities for all TCRbeta clonotypes that the gDNA method yielded from a few donors. This is the immuneACCESS table as TCRdb keeps it, with only in-frame sequences that have V and J called. A part of the clones is gone; compared with another copy, unresolved V genes explain less than half, and the rest is unexplained. V, J and clone size reflect that table, while D and trimming were determined from the DNA. Across this sample there are 1,400,000 or so clones, with about 98.5% seen only once. The ten largest clones take up approximately 0.4% of the sample.

Sequencing used naive CD4+ T cells sorted from blood. The cell subset or site label on this specimen signifies: CD45RA+ positively selected. This receptor was obtained from a man younger than 40 in good health.

The CDR3 reads as follows: CASSTRDRAATEAFF. The DNA sequence is given as TGTGCCAGCAGTACCCGGGACAGGGCGGCCACTGAAGCTTTCTTT. The chain joins TRBV6-5 to TRBJ1-1; TRBD1 matches 9 bases in the middle. Trimming removed 5 bases from V and 4 bases from J; the gene matches leave 8 bases unexplained. The CDR3 covers 15 residues, taking in both the cysteine and the phenylalanine. Left in the record is the CDR3 DNA by itself, 45 bases read in frame from the first base. The germline V gene specifies MNHEY as CDR1 and SVGAGI as CDR2.